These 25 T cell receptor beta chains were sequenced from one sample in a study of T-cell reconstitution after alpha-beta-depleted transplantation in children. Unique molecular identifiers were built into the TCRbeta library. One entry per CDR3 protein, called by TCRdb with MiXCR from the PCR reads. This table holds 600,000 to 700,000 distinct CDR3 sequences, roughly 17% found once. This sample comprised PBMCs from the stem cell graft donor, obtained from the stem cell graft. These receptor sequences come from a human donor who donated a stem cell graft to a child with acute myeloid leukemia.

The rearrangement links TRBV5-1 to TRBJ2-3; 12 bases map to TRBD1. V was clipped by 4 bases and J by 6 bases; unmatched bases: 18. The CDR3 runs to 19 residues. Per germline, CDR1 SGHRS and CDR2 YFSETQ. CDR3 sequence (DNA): TGCGCCAGCAGCATATACCCGGGACAGGGGGCGCTGGGGGAGGATACGCAGTATTTT. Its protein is CASSIYPGQGALGEDTQYF.

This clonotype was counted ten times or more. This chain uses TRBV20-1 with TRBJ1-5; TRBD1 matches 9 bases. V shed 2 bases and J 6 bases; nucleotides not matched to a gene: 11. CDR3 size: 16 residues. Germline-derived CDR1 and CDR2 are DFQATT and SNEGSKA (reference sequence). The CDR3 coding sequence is TGCAGTGCTAGACCGCCACAGGGGGCTAACACTCAGCCCCAGCATTTT. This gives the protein CSARPPQGANTQPQHF.

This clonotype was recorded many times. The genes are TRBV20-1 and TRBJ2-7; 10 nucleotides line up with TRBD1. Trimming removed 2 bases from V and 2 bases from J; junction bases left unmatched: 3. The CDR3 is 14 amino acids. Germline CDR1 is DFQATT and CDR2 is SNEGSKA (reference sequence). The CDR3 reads CSARPGTGAYEQYV. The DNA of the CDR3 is TGCAGTGCTAGACCCGGGACAGGGGCCTACGAGCAGTACGTC.

CDR3 loop: CASSQDRRKNEQFF. The CDR3 coding sequence is TGTGCCAGCAGCCAAGATCGTCGTAAAAATGAGCAGTTCTTC. V usage is TRBV14 and J usage is TRBJ2-1; no clear D gene. Trimming removed 0 bases at V and 7 bases at J, with 10 bases between. Germline V gene lookup returns CDR1 SGHDN and CDR2 FVKESK. This CDR3 is built from 14 residues.

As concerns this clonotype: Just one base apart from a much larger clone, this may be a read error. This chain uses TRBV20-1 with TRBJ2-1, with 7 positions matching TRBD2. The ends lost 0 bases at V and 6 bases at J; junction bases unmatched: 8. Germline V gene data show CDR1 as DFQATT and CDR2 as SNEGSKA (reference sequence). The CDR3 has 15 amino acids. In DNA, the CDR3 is TGCAGTGCTAGAGATTGGGCTAGCGGACTCAATGAGCAGTTCTTC. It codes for CSARDWASGLNEQFF.

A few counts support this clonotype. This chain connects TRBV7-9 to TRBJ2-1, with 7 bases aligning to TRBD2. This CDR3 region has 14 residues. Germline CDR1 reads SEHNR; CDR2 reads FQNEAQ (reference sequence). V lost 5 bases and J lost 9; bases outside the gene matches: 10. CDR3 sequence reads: CASSARLGEGEQFF. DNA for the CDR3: TGTGCCAGCAGCGCGAGACTAGGGGAGGGTGAGCAGTTCTTC.

The CDR3 region is CATSRPGNTGELFF. In DNA, the CDR3 is TGTGCCACCAGTCGTCCGGGGAACACCGGGGAGCTGTTTTTT. The rearrangement links TRBV24-1 to TRBJ2-2; D is ambiguous. There are 14 residues in the CDR3. V lost 6 bases and J lost 1, with 8 bases in between. The germline CDR1 and CDR2 sequences are KGHDR and SFDVKD.

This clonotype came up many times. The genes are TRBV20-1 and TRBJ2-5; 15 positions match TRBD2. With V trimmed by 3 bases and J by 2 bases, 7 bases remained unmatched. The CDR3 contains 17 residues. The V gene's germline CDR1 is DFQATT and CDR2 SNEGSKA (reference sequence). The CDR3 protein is CSASSGTSGGWQETQYF. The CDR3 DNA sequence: TGCAGTGCTAGTTCCGGGACTAGCGGGGGGTGGCAAGAGACCCAGTACTTC.

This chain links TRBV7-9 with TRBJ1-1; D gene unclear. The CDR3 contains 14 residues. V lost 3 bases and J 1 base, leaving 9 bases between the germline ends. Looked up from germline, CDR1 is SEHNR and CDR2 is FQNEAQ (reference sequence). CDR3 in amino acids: CASSFEYRNTEAFF. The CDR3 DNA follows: TGTGCCAGCAGCTTCGAGTACAGGAACACTGAAGCTTTCTTT.

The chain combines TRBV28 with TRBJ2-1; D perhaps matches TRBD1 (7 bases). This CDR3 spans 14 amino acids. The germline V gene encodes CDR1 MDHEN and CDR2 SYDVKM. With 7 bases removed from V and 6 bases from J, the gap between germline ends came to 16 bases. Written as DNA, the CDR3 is TGTGCCAGCACCGGGCAGGGGGGAATCAATGAGCAGTTCTTC. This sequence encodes CASTGQGGINEQFF.

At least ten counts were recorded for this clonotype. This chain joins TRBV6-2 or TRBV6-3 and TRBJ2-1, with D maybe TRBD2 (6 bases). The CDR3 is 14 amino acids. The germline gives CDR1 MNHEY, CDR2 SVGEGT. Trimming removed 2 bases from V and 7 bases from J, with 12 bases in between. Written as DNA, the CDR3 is TGTGCCAGCAGTTACGTGGTGGGGGGAAATGAGCAGTTCTTC. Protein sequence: CASSYVVGGNEQFF.

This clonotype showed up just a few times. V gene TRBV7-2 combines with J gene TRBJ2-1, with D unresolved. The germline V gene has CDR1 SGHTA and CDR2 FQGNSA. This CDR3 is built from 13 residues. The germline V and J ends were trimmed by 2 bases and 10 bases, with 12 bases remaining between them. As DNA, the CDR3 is TGTGCCAGCAGCTTACATCAAGGATCCGAGCAGTTCTTC. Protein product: CASSLHQGSEQFF.

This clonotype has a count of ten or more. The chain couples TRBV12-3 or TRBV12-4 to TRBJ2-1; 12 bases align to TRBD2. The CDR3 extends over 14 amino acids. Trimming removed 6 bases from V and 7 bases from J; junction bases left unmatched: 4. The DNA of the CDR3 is TGTGCCAGCAGACCCGGGACTAGCGGGAATGAGCAGTTCTTC. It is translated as CASRPGTSGNEQFF.

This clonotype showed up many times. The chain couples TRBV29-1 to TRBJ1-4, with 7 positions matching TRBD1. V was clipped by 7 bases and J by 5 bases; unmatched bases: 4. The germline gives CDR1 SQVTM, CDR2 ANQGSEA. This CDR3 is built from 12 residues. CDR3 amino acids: CSAGQANEKLFF. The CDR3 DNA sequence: TGCAGCGCCGGACAGGCAAATGAAAAACTGTTTTTT.

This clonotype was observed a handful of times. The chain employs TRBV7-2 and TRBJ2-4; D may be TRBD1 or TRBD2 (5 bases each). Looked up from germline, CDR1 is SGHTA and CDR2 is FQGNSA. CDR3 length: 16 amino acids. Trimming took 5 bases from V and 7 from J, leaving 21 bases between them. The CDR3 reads CASSPWGGGVGNIQYF. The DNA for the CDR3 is TGTGCCAGCAGCCCCTGGGGTGGGGGTGTGGGGAACATTCAGTACTTC.

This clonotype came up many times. The CDR3 spells CSVAGQGYGKLFF. The CDR3 region has the DNA TGCAGCGTCGCGGGTCAAGGGTACGGAAAACTGTTTTTT. The chain is built from TRBV29-1 and TRBJ1-4; D ambiguous. Germline assignment: CDR1 SQVTM and CDR2 ANQGSEA. The CDR3 loop spans 13 amino acids. The V end was cut by 6 bases, the J end by 10 bases, with 18 bases between. Supplemented by reference TRBV29-1 and TRBJ1-4, the full variable domain reads SAVISQKPSRDICQRGTSLTIQCQVDSQVTMMFWYRQQPGQSLTLIATANQGSEATYESGFVIDKFPISRPNLTFSTLTVSNMSPEDSSIYLCSVAGQGYGKLFFGSGTQLSVL.

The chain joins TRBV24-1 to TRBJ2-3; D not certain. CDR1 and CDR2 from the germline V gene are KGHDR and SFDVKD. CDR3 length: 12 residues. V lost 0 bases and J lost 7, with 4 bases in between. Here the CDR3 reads CATSDLPYTQYF. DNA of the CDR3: TGTGCCACCAGTGATTTGCCCTATACGCAGTATTTT.

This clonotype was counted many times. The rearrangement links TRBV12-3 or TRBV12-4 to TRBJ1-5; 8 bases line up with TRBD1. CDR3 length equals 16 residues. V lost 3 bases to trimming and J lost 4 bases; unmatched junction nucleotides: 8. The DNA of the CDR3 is TGTGCCAGCAGTTTTTCAGGGGGCGTCCCAAATCAGCCCCAGCATTTT. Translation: CASSFSGGVPNQPQHF.

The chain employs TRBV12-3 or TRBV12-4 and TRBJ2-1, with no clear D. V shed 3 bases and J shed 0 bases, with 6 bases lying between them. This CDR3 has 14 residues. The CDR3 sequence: CASSLSYSYNEQFF. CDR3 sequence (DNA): TGTGCCAGCAGTTTGAGTTACTCCTACAATGAGCAGTTCTTC.

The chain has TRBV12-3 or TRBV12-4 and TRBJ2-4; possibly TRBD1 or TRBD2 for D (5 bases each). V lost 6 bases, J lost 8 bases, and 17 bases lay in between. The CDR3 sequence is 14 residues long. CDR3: CASSPQGDGYIQYF. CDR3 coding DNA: TGTGCCAGCAGCCCTCAGGGAGACGGGTACATTCAGTACTTC.

The CDR3 protein is CASSYNGGGNEQFF. The CDR3 region has the DNA TGCGCCAGCAGCTATAACGGGGGAGGAAATGAGCAGTTCTTC. This chain joins TRBV5-1 and TRBJ2-1; D possibly corresponds to TRBD2 (6 bases). The V gene's germline CDR1 is SGHRS and CDR2 YFSETQ. CDR3 size: 14 residues. V gave up 3 bases and J gave up 7 bases, with 14 bases separating them.

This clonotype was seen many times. The CDR3 region has the DNA TGTGCCAGCAGCAGACGGGTTACGCAGTATTTT. It translates to CASSRRVTQYF. This chain connects TRBV5-6 to TRBJ2-3; no firm D call. V lost 4 bases, J lost 8 bases, and 8 bases lay in between. The V gene's germline CDR1 is SGHDT and CDR2 YYEEEE. The CDR3 is made up of 11 amino acids.

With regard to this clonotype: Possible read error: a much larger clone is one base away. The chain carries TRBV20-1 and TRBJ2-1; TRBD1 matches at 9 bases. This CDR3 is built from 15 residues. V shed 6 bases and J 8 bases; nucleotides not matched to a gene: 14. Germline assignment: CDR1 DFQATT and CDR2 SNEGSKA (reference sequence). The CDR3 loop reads CSANEAGTGNHEQFF. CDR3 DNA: TGCAGTGCAAACGAAGCCGGGACAGGGAACCATGAGCAGTTCTTC.

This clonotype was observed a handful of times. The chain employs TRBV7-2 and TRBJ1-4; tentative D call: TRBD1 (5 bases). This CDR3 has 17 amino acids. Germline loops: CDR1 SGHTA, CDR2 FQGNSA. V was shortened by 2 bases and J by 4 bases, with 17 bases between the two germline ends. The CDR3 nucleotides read TGTGCCAGCAGCTTAAAATGGGGCACTTTGATTAATGAAAAACTGTTTTTT. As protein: CASSLKWGTLINEKLFF.

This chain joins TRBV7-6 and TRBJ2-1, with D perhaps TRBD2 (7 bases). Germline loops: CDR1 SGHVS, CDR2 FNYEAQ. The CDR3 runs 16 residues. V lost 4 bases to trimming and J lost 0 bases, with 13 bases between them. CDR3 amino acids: CASSSLGGGSYNEQFF. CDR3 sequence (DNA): TGTGCCAGCAGCTCTCTAGGGGGGGGCTCCTACAATGAGCAGTTCTTC. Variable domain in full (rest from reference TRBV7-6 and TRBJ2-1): GAGVSQSPRYKVTKRGQDVALRCDPISGHVSLYWYRQALGQGPEFLTYFNYEAQQDKSGLPNDRFSAERPEGSISTLTIQRTEQRDSAMYRCASSSLGGGSYNEQFFGPGTRLTVL.